These 24 T cell receptor beta chains originate from one sample sequenced in a study of T cell clones after liver transplantation. Profiled with immunoSEQ multiplex PCR; TCRdb holds only in-frame clones, not every one. The sample has under 150,000 clones, less than 95% seen once. The sequencing used CD4+ T cells from blood, collected 12 months after liver transplant. The source is a human patient who received a liver transplant. Some T cells here may be from the graft donor.

This clone was recorded only once. The chain recombines TRBV7-8 with TRBJ2-5; D gene uncertain. The CDR3 is made up of 13 amino acids. The ends were cut back, 5 bases at V and 5 bases at J, with 12 bases in the middle. Germline lookup yields CDR1 SGHVS and CDR2 FQNEAQ. The CDR3 coding sequence is TGTGCCAGCAGCCGTGACCCGACGGAGACCCAGTACTTC. This codes for CASSRDPTETQYF.

The gene calls are TRBV2 and TRBJ1-1; D unclear. The V and J ends lost 1 base and 1 base respectively, with 10 bases between them. This CDR3 region has 15 residues. In germline, CDR1 is SNHLY, CDR2 FYNNEI. This chain's CDR3 is CASSEVRQQNTEAFF. The CDR3 DNA sequence: TGTGCCAGCAGTGAAGTGCGGCAGCAGAACACTGAAGCTTTCTTT.

This chain connects TRBV5-1 to TRBJ1-3, with D perhaps matching TRBD1 (6 bases). The CDR3 loop spans 13 amino acids. Between the trimmed V and J ends, which lost 4 bases and 4 bases, there was a span of 9 bases. The germline V gene has CDR1 SGHRS and CDR2 YFSETQ. The CDR3 DNA reads as TGCGCCAGCAGCCTGGACAGCGGAAACACCATATATTTT. Amino acid sequence: CASSLDSGNTIYF.

The chain recombines TRBV4-1 with TRBJ2-7; maybe TRBD2 (5 bases). Germline V gene lookup returns CDR1 MGHRA and CDR2 YSYEKL. The length of the CDR3 is 11 residues. V was clipped by 3 bases and J by 8 bases, with 8 bases between them. The DNA of the CDR3 is TGCGCCAGCAGCCATGGACTCAAGCAGTACTTC. Translated: CASSHGLKQYF.

V is TRBV7-9 and J is TRBJ1-2; the D gene is possibly TRBD1 (6 bases). The CDR3 has 13 amino acids. The V and J ends lost 5 bases and 8 bases respectively, with 15 bases between them. CDR1 and CDR2 from the germline V gene are SEHNR and FQNEAQ (reference sequence). The CDR3 spells CASSRGGGSGYTF. CDR3 bases: TGTGCCAGCAGCCGGGGCGGGGGCTCCGGCTACACCTTC.

This chain connects TRBV27 to TRBJ1-3; 11 bases align to TRBD1. The germline CDR1 and CDR2 sequences are MNHEY and SMNVEV (reference sequence). J gave up 11 bases and V 9 bases, and 15 bases lay outside the gene matches. The CDR3 sequence is 15 residues long. In DNA, the CDR3 is TGTGCCAGTAGCCTTAGGTGGACAGGGGGCGAAGCCATATATTTT. Translation gives CASSLRWTGGEAIYF.

V and J are TRBV19 and TRBJ1-5, with D unclear. The length of the CDR3 is 13 residues. Trimming pared 3 bases from V and 7 bases from J, leaving 10 bases between. Germline loops: CDR1 LNHDA, CDR2 SQIVND (reference sequence). CDR3 nucleotides: TGTGCCAGTAGTATCGCATCGGGGCAGCCCCAGCATTTT. Its translation is CASSIASGQPQHF.

The chain is built from TRBV5-8 and TRBJ1-2, with D uncertain. Germline CDR1 and CDR2: SGHTS and YDEGEE. V was pared by 3 bases and J by 8 bases, with 14 bases between. This CDR3 is 13 amino acids long. In DNA, the CDR3 is TGTGCCAGCAGCTCAGGAACCGCGAGGGGCTACACCTTC. Protein: CASSSGTARGYTF.

V usage is TRBV18 and J usage is TRBJ2-7, with D tentatively TRBD2 (6 bases). Germline V lookup: CDR1 KGHSH, CDR2 LQKENI. This CDR3 comprises 15 residues. Trimming took off 0 bases at V and 0 bases at J, with 9 bases between the two ends. Written as DNA, the CDR3 is TGTGCCAGCTCACCACCGGGCGGGACCTCCTACGAGCAGTACTTC. It is translated as CASSPPGGTSYEQYF.

This clone was observed a single time. V gene TRBV5-5 combines with J gene TRBJ2-2; 9 positions agree with TRBD2. Germline lookup yields CDR1 SGHKS and CDR2 YYEKEE (reference sequence). Trimming at V came to 5 bases and at J to 5 bases, leaving 4 bases not matched to a gene. This CDR3 has 14 residues. This CDR3 is CASRLAGGTGELFF. Here the CDR3 DNA reads TGTGCCAGCAGGCTGGCGGGAGGGACCGGGGAGCTGTTTTTT.

This clone was seen only a few times. CDR3 DNA sequence: TGTGCCACCAGCGGGAGGCGGCTTTACGAGCAGTACTTC. Protein product: CATSGRRLYEQYF. The rearrangement joins TRBV10-3 to TRBJ2-7; the match to TRBD2 covers 9 bases. There are 13 residues in the CDR3. CDR1 ENHRY and CDR2 SYGVKD come from the germline V gene. With 10 bases clipped from V and 4 bases from J, the junction kept 8 bases outside the gene matches.

The chain carries TRBV28 and TRBJ1-2; TRBD1 is a possible D gene (5 bases). Germline V gene sequence: CDR1 MDHEN, CDR2 SYDVKM. Trimming shortened V by 5 bases and J by 8 bases, and 18 bases separated the two germline ends. This CDR3 spans 14 amino acids. DNA for the CDR3: TGTGCCAGCAGTCGTCCGGGACGGAGTGGGGGCTACACCTTC. Translating gives CASSRPGRSGGYTF.

The rearrangement links TRBV7-2 to TRBJ2-4; TRBD1 is a possible D gene (5 bases). V was shortened by 5 bases and J by 7 bases, with 12 bases between the two germline ends. Germline lookup yields CDR1 SGHTA and CDR2 FQGNSA. The CDR3 runs 13 residues. The CDR3 loop is CASSPQTANIQYF. CDR3 in DNA: TGTGCCAGCAGCCCCCAGACAGCCAACATTCAGTACTTC. The variable domain in full, completed from reference TRBV7-2 and TRBJ2-4, reads GAGVSQSPSNKVTEKGKDVELRCDPISGHTALYWYRQSLGQGLEFLIYFQGNSAPDKSGLPSDRFSAERTGGSVSTLTIQRTQQEDSAVYLCASSPQTANIQYFGAGTRLSVL.

As DNA, the CDR3 is TGTGCCAGCAGCAGGCCCCTTGGCTCCTACAATGAGCAGTTCTTC. Its translation: CASSRPLGSYNEQFF. V gene TRBV28 combines with J gene TRBJ2-1; D is ambiguous. CDR1 is MDHEN, CDR2 SYDVKM, per germline. Trimming took off 6 bases at V and 0 bases at J, with 12 bases between the two ends. The CDR3 loop spans 15 amino acids.

The gene calls are TRBV11-2 and TRBJ2-1, with 7 bases aligning to TRBD2. The J segment lost 0 bases and the V segment lost 3 bases, leaving 2 bases of the junction unmatched. Per germline, CDR1 SGHAT and CDR2 FQNNGV. This CDR3 comprises 15 residues. The CDR3 reads CASSFAGDSYNEQFF. The CDR3 DNA reads as TGTGCCAGCAGCTTTGCGGGAGACTCCTACAATGAGCAGTTCTTC. The variable domain in full, completed from reference TRBV11-2 and TRBJ2-1, reads EAGVAQSPRYKIIEKRQSVAFWCNPISGHATLYWYQQILGQGPKLLIQFQNNGVVDDSQLPKDRFSAERLKGVDSTLKIQPAKLEDSAVYLCASSFAGDSYNEQFFGPGTRLTVL.

V gene TRBV18 combines with J gene TRBJ1-1; weak D call: TRBD1 (5 bases). The CDR3 consists of 14 residues. V dropped 6 bases and J dropped 4 bases, with 15 bases sitting between them. Germline assignment: CDR1 KGHSH and CDR2 LQKENI. Written as DNA, the CDR3 is TGTGCCAGCTCCCCGAAAGGTGGGGGCACTGAAGCTTTCTTT. This translates into CASSPKGGGTEAFF.

This rearrangement joins TRBV29-1 to TRBJ2-1; the match to TRBD1 covers 9 bases. The CDR3 extends over 14 amino acids. CDR1 is SQVTM, CDR2 ANQGSEA, per germline. V trimming: 5 bases; J trimming: 5 bases; junction bases outside the gene matches: 7. CDR3 sequence reads: CSVRDRVRHNEQFF. The CDR3 DNA follows: TGCAGCGTTCGGGACAGGGTTCGCCACAATGAGCAGTTCTTC.

The chain employs TRBV10-1 and TRBJ2-5; D is unclear. The CDR3 has 14 residues. Trimming removed 8 bases from V and 1 base from J, with 14 bases in between. The germline V gene has CDR1 WNHNN and CDR2 SYGVQD (reference sequence). The CDR3 here is CASQWPLSQETQYF. CDR3 nucleotides: TGCGCCAGCCAATGGCCTCTCTCCCAAGAGACCCAGTACTTC.

J is TRBJ2-5 and V is TRBV11-3, with TRBD1 matching over 7 bases. Germline CDR1 reads SGHNT; CDR2 reads YENEEA. V was clipped by 5 bases and J by 3 bases; unmatched bases: 18. This CDR3 spans 18 amino acids. The CDR3 nucleotides read TGTGCCAGCAGCGACCGCCCCAGAGGGACAGCGCTCAAAGAGACCCAGTACTTC. It yields the protein CASSDRPRGTALKETQYF.

CDR3 residues: CASSDGLAGTGAGELFF. The CDR3 DNA is TGTGCCAGCAGTGATGGACTAGCGGGAACGGGGGCCGGGGAGCTGTTTTTT. J is TRBJ2-2 and V is TRBV6-1, with 12 bases identical to TRBD2. CDR3 size: 17 residues. V trimming: 3 bases; J trimming: 6 bases; junction bases outside the gene matches: 8. CDR1 and CDR2 (germline): MNHNS, SASEGT.

The rearrangement joins TRBV19 to TRBJ2-2; 10 positions agree with TRBD2. Trimming took 6 bases from V and 6 from J; bases not matched to a gene: 10. From germline, CDR1 is LNHDA and CDR2 SQIVND (reference sequence). This CDR3 spans 16 amino acids. The DNA of the CDR3 is TGTGCCAGTAGCCGGGTGGGAGCGGGAGGGTCCGGGGAGCTGTTTTTT. Translated, it gives CASSRVGAGGSGELFF.

This sequence joins TRBV6-6 and TRBJ2-2, with D tentatively TRBD1 (6 bases). The V gene lost 4 bases and the J gene lost 2 bases, with 8 bases spanning the gap. The CDR3 is 14 residues long. Germline loops: CDR1 MNHNY, CDR2 SVGAGI (reference sequence). CDR3: CASSSDSNTGELFF. DNA for the CDR3: TGTGCCAGCAGTTCGGACAGTAACACCGGGGAGCTGTTTTTT.

V usage is TRBV4-3 and J usage is TRBJ1-4, with 8 bases aligning to TRBD1. With V trimmed by 2 bases and J by 2 bases, 7 bases remained unmatched. The CDR3 totals 17 residues. Germline CDR1 LGHNA, CDR2 YSLEER. CDR3 amino acids: CASSQSTGGGTNEKLFF. CDR3 nucleotides: TGCGCCAGCAGCCAAAGTACAGGGGGTGGGACTAATGAAAAACTGTTTTTT.

The chain employs TRBV6-1 and TRBJ2-4, with D perhaps TRBD2 (5 bases). This CDR3 region has 14 residues. Germline values: CDR1 MNHNS, CDR2 SASEGT. V lost 6 bases, J lost 3 bases, and 12 bases lay in between. Here the CDR3 reads CASRGRTYKNIQYF. CDR3 DNA: TGTGCCAGCAGAGGGCGGACTTACAAAAACATTCAGTACTTC.